This TCR beta chain is from a study of blood T cell repertoires in COVID-19. V trimming: 4 bases; J trimming: 9 bases; junction bases outside the gene matches: 6. From germline, CDR1 is SEHNR and CDR2 FQNEAQ (reference sequence). The CDR3 covers 15 residues. The count of this clone is one. Produced via immunoSEQ multiplex PCR; TCRdb's table is partial and in-frame only. The table includes about 670,000 clones, 85% to 90% detected once. This receptor was obtained from a woman between 18 and 29 years old with acute or convalescent COVID-19. The chain uses TRBV7-9 and TRBJ2-1; 13 bases map to TRBD2. Material: peripheral blood. CDR3 nucleotides: TGTGCCAGCAGCTCCGGACTAGCGGGGGCGCGTGAGCAGTTCTTC. This codes for CASSSGLAGAREQFF.